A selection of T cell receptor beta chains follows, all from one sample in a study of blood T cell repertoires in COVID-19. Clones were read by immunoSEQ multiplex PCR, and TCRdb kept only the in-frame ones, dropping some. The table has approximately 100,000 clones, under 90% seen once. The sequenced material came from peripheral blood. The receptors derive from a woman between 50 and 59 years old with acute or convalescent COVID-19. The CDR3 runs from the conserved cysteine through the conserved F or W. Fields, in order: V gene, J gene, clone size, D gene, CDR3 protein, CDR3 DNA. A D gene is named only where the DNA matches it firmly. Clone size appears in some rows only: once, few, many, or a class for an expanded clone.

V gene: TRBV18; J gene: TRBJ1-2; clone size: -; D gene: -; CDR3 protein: CASSPPSGYGYTF; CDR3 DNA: TGTGCCAGCTCACCACCGTCGGGCTATGGCTACACCTTC
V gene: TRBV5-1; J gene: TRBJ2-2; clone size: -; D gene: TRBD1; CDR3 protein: CASSRDGQGATGELFF; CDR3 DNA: TGCGCCAGCAGCAGGGACGGACAGGGGGCGACCGGGGAGCTGTTTTTT
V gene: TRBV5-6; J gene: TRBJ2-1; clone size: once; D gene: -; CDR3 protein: CASSPSGVSYNEQFF; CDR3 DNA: TGTGCCAGCAGCCCGAGCGGAGTCTCCTACAATGAGCAGTTCTTC
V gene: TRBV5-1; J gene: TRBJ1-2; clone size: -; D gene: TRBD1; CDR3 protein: CASSSSGQGGNYGYTF; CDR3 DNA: TGCGCCAGCAGCTCCTCGGGACAGGGCGGGAACTATGGCTACACCTTC
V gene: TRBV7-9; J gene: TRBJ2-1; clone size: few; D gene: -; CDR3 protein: CASSFLLKIYNEQFF; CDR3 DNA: TGTGCCAGCAGCTTTCTCCTAAAGATCTACAATGAGCAGTTCTTC
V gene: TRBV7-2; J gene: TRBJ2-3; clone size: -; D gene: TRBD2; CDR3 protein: CASSFGTSGSTDTQYF; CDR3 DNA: TGTGCCAGCAGCTTCGGGACTAGCGGTAGCACAGATACGCAGTATTTT
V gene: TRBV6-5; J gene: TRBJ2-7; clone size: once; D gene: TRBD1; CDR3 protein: CASSQRDRGDEQYF; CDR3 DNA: TGTGCCAGCAGTCAGAGGGACAGGGGCGACGAGCAGTACTTC
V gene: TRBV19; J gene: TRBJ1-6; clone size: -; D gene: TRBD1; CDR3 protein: CASSPGTVYNSPLHF; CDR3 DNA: TGTGCCAGTAGCCCTGGGACAGTTTATAATTCACCCCTCCACTTT
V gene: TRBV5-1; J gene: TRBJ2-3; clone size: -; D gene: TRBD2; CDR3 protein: CASSVAGGVSTDTQYF; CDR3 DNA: TGCGCCAGCAGCGTGGCGGGGGGAGTTAGTACAGATACGCAGTATTTT
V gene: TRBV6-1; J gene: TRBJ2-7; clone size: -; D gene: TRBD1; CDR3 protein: CASSEGGQGSDEQYF; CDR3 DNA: TGTGCCAGCAGTGAAGGAGGACAGGGGTCCGACGAGCAGTACTTC
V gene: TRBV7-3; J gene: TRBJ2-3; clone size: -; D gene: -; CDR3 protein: CASSLTPTGHTDTQYF; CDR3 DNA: TGTGCCAGCAGCTTAACCCCGACAGGCCACACAGATACGCAGTATTTT
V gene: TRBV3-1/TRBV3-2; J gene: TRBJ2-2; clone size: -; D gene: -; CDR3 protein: CASSQDAGILTGELFF; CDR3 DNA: TGTGCCAGCAGCCAAGATGCAGGGATACTCACCGGGGAGCTGTTTTTT
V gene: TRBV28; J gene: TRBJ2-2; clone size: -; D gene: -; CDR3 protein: CASSFWPNTGELFF; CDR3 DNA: TGTGCCAGCAGTTTCTGGCCGAACACCGGGGAGCTGTTTTTT
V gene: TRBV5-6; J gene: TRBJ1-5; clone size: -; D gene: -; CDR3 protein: CASSSRVDYQPQHF; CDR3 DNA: TGTGCCAGCAGCTCCCGGGTCGATTATCAGCCCCAGCATTTT
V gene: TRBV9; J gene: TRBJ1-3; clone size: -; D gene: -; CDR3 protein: CASSAPGSFSGNTIYF; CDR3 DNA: TGTGCCAGCAGTGCTCCGGGGTCCTTCTCTGGAAACACCATATATTTT
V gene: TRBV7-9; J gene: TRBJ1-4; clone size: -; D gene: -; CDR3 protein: CATTTAWGGATNEKLFF; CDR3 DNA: TGTGCCACCACAACAGCGTGGGGGGGCGCGACTAATGAAAAACTGTTTTTT